This T cell receptor (beta chain) is from a study of metastatic and nonmetastatic thyroid tumors. At the level of the study: Repertoires were compared across blood and tumor or nodule tissue from malignant and benign thyroid patients.

V lost 4 bases, J lost 6 bases, and 2 bases stayed unmatched. CDR1 SGHNT and CDR2 YENEEA come from the germline V gene. The CDR3 has 13 amino acids. Per the authors' pipeline: To classify distant metastasis in papillary thyroid cancer, a model was built from CDR3 differences across clinicopathological groups. TCRdb re-called clones via MiXCR from the PCR reads. TCRdb's processing, not the authors' own work, is the source of the V and J calls. Of 20,000 to 30,000 clones listed, 13% were seen once; the top ten hold around 15%. This clone was counted at least ten times. The antigen is unknown. Whole-study findings and limits: Malignant thyroid tumors reportedly exceeded benign nodules significantly in TCR beta diversity, with the difference appearing in blood and tumor.

Every patient underwent thyroid surgery untreated. The sample was blood. The chain employs TRBV11-3 and TRBJ2-2, with 7 bases aligning to TRBD2. The sequence came from a female donor with papillary thyroid cancer or a benign thyroid nodule (not recorded which). Some clones in this sample may be carry-over from other donors' samples. Here the CDR3 reads CASSWRGSGELFF. The CDR3 nucleotides are TGTGCCAGCAGCTGGCGGGGGTCCGGGGAGCTGTTTTTT.